Here is one T cell receptor beta chain with its context. In its sample, this clonotype was seen many times. The antigen it binds to is not known. It has no much larger one-base neighbor in the sample; base qualities were not kept. The CDR3 covers 12 residues, taking in both the cysteine and the phenylalanine. The retained sequence is limited to the CDR3, 36 bases, with the frame set at the first base. The junction shows trimming of 6 bases on V and 6 bases on J, plus 14 bases between the germline ends. Taken from the germline V gene, the CDR1 and CDR2 loops are SQVTM and ANQGSEA. The sample belongs to a study of T cells after yellow fever vaccination (dated by TCRdb to about 2019). At the level of the whole study: Libraries from fractions with low cell numbers were prepared with the SMART-Seq v4 Ultra Low Input RNA kit. To follow T-cell clones before and after both primary and booster YFV17D yellow fever vaccination, bulk TCR alpha and beta repertoires underwent longitudinal sequencing. Two healthy male donors, one aged 18 to 30 and one aged 30 to 40 years, were included in the cohort. Blood samples were taken at several timepoints before and after primary and secondary immunization, and bulk PBMC replicates and cell subsets were isolated.

Synthesis of TCR cDNA relied on 5'RACE template switching, a step that introduced a universal primer site along with unique molecular identifiers. cDNA synthesis was primed from both the TCR alpha and TCR beta constant segments. Library amplification used two PCR steps, and the second PCR step added sample barcodes and sequencing adapters. Sequencing of libraries was performed on Illumina HiSeq 2500 (2x100 bp) or NovaSeq (2x150 bp). Per the original workflow: Demultiplexing of reads and collapsing into UMI consensus sequences were performed with MIGEC, and V(D)J alignment was carried out with MiXCR. Vaccine-responding clonotypes were identified with edgeR using replicate PBMC samples, with FDR below 0.01 and a log2 fold change above 5 up to day 15 being required. CD4 or CD8 identity was assigned to each bulk clonotype according to whether the clonotype was present at higher abundance in the sequenced CD4 repertoire or the sequenced CD8 repertoire. TCRdb reprocessing: public reads trimmed at Q25 with fastp, clones called with MiXCR, in-frame beta chains kept. Here each entry gathers all rows of one CDR3 protein and keeps the most common genes and DNA. The V and J calls were not made by the authors but by TCRdb's processing. Within this sample are about 350,000 distinct CDR3 sequences, with 8.1% of them counted one time only. Of the sample, roughly a sixth is held by the ten largest clones.

This specimen's treatment or condition label, per the study, means: live attenuated yellow fever vaccine strain. At each blood-draw timepoint, two biological replicates of bulk PBMCs were collected. PBMCs were isolated from peripheral blood using a standard Ficoll-Paque protocol. TriZol was used to extract RNA from bulk PBMCs, CD4 and CD8 fractions, and dextramer-positive and dextramer-negative fractions. What the work shows at the level of the full study, not this receptor alone: A small share of clonotypes occurred in both CD4 and CD8 compartments, likely arising from convergent recombination. Most clones expanded after primary vaccination were re-detected after the booster (96% of CD4 and about nine tenths of CD8), suggesting broad memory maintenance. The secondary T-cell response was found to be weaker but faster than the primary response, with a peak reached on day 5 rather than on day 15. Because only a couple of donors were included in the study, the extent to which the findings can be generalized is limited. Computational filtering was needed because FACS-sorted repertoires could contain abundant contaminating clonotypes from the bulk population.

This sample comprised PBMCs, obtained about 41 days after the first yellow fever vaccination. This sequence uses TRBV29-1 and TRBJ1-1; TRBD1 is a possible D gene, resting on 6 matching bases. The sequence came from a man aged 18 to 30 who received the YFV17D yellow fever vaccine. The CDR3 has the sequence CSVLTDSPEAFF. The nucleotide sequence is given as TGCAGCGTCCTCACGGACAGTCCTGAAGCTTTCTTT. With all but the CDR3 taken from the reference TRBV29-1 and TRBJ1-1 genes, the full variable domain is: SAVISQKPSRDICQRGTSLTIQCQVDSQVTMMFWYRQQPGQSLTLIATANQGSEATYESGFVIDKFPISRPNLTFSTLTVSNMSPEDSSIYLCSVLTDSPEAFFGQGTRLTVV.